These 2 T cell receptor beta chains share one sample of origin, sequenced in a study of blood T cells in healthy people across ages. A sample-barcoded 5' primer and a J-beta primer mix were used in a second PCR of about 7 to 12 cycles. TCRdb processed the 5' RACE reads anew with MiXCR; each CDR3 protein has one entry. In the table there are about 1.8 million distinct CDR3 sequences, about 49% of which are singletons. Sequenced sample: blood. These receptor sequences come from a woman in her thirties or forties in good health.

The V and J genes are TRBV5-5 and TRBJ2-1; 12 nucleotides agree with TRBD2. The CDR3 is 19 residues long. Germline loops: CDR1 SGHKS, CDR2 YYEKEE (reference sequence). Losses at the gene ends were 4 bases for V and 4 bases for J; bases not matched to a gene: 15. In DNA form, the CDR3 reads TGTGCCAGCAGCCCCATCACGGCTAGCGGGGGGGCCGGATACAATGAGCAGTTCTTC. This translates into CASSPITASGGAGYNEQFF.

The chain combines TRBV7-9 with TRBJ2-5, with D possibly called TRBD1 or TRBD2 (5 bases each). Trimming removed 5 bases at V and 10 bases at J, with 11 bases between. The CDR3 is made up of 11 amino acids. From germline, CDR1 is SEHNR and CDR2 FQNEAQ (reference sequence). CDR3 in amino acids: CASSGGGVQYF. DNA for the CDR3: TGTGCCAGCAGCGGGGGTGGGGTCCAGTACTTC.